This is a list of T cell receptor beta chains from one sample in a study of T-cell reconstitution after alpha-beta-depleted transplantation in children. One entry per CDR3 protein, called by TCRdb with MiXCR from the PCR reads. The sample records about 400,000 distinct CDR3 sequences, roughly 21% being singletons. The sample here was PBMCs from the stem cell graft donor, taken from the stem cell graft. These receptors were collected from a human donor who donated a stem cell graft to a child with acute myeloid leukemia. The CDR3 runs from the conserved cysteine through the conserved F or W. The D gene is left open where the match is weak. Size values are once, few and many counts, or a class for expanded clones, and some rows have none.

TRBV29-1	TRBJ2-3	few	.	TGCAGCGTTGAAGGGGGGGCTAGCACAGATACGCAGTATTTT	CSVEGGASTDTQYF
TRBV29-1	TRBJ1-5	many	.	TGCAGCGTTGGAGGAAATAGCAATCAGCCCCAGCATTTT	CSVGGNSNQPQHF
TRBV20-1	TRBJ2-2	once	TRBD2	TGCTGTGCTATCCCCGGGACTAGCGGGAGTGGCACCGGGGAGCTGTTTTTT	CCAIPGTSGSGTGELFF
TRBV20-1	TRBJ2-1	.	TRBD1	TGCAGTGCTGAAGACCACCGCAGGGGGTTTGATGAGCAGTTCTTC	CSAEDHRRGFDEQFF
TRBV7-9	TRBJ2-1	many	.	TGTGCCAGCAGCTTAGGTTTAGCGGCACAATCTTACAATGAGCAGTTCTTC	CASSLGLAAQSYNEQFF
TRBV27	TRBJ2-1	.	TRBD2	TGTGCCAGCAGTTTACTCGGACTAGCGGGACCTGGGTACAATGAGCAGTTCTTC	CASSLLGLAGPGYNEQFF
TRBV3-1	TRBJ1-1	.	TRBD1	TGTGCCAGCAGCCGACAGGGTGGGGAAGCTTTCTTT	CASSRQGGEAFF
TRBV29-1	TRBJ1-1	few	.	TGCAGCGTTGAACGTGTTTTGAACACTGAAGCTTTCTTT	CSVERVLNTEAFF
TRBV5-1	TRBJ2-7	many	.	TGCGCCAGCAGCCTGGGTTCGGGATCCTACGAGCAGTACTTC	CASSLGSGSYEQYF
TRBV12-3/TRBV12-4	TRBJ2-3	.	.	.	CASSFFGQDTDTQYF
TRBV5-1	TRBJ2-3	.	TRBD1	TGCGCCAGCAGCACGACAGGGGGCAAGGGCACAGATACGCAGTATTTT	CASSTTGGKGTDTQYF
TRBV28	TRBJ2-3	.	TRBD1	TGTGCCAGCAGTCCTTCCGGGACAGGACTCACAGATACGCAGTATTTT	CASSPSGTGLTDTQYF
TRBV5-1	TRBJ2-2	.	.	TGCGCCAGCAGCTTGGCTTCTACCGGGGAGCTGTTTTTT	CASSLASTGELFF
TRBV3-1	TRBJ2-3	.	.	TGTGCCAGCAGCCAAGGGGGTTGGGATACGCAGTATTTT	CASSQGGWDTQYF
TRBV27	TRBJ2-7	many	.	TGTGCCAGCAGTTTGCCCGGGAGAGACTACGAGCAGTACTTC	CASSLPGRDYEQYF
TRBV5-1	TRBJ2-3	few	TRBD1	TGCGCCAGCAGCTTGGAGGGACAGGGGGCCTCAGATACGCAGTATTTT	CASSLEGQGASDTQYF
TRBV20-1	TRBJ1-1	.	.	TGCAGTGCTAGACGAGGTGGTACAGGCGGCACTGAAGCTTTCTTT	CSARRGGTGGTEAFF
TRBV12-3/TRBV12-4	TRBJ2-7	.	TRBD2	TGTGCCAGCAGCTATCGGACTAGCGGGTCCTTAGGGGAGCAGTACTTC	CASSYRTSGSLGEQYF
TRBV7-3	TRBJ2-2	.	.	TGTGCCAGCAGCTTAGAGGGCCGGAACACCGGGGAGCTGTTTTTT	CASSLEGRNTGELFF
TRBV5-5	TRBJ1-1	.	.	TGTGCCAGCAGCCAGATTAGGTCCTTGAACACTGAAGCTTTCTTT	CASSQIRSLNTEAFF
TRBV20-1	TRBJ1-2	few	.	TGCAGTGCTAGCCTCATGATCAGGGCTTACGGGGGCTACACCTTC	CSASLMIRAYGGYTF
TRBV12-3/TRBV12-4	TRBJ2-3	.	TRBD1	TGTGCCAGCAGCTTAGATTGGGACAGGGGCACAGATACGCAGTATTTT	CASSLDWDRGTDTQYF
TRBV20-1	TRBJ1-1	.	.	TGCAGTGCTCGACAGCGTTTTGAAGCTTTCTTT	CSARQRFEAFF
TRBV28	TRBJ2-5	few	TRBD2	TGTGCCAGCAGTTTAATGGGAGCGGGACAAGAGACCCAGTACTTC	CASSLMGAGQETQYF
TRBV28	TRBJ1-5	few	.	TGTGCCAGCACCGGGGATAGCAATCAGCCCCAGCATTTT	CASTGDSNQPQHF
TRBV12-3/TRBV12-4	TRBJ2-1	.	TRBD2	TGTGCCAGCAGTGAGATAGCGGGAGAAGGGTCTGAGCAGTTCTTC	CASSEIAGEGSEQFF